The 22 T cell receptor beta chains below were found in one sample sequenced in a study of blood T cell repertoires in COVID-19. Method: immunoSEQ multiplex PCR; TCRdb's copy keeps in-frame clones and lacks some. The sample records roughly 33,000 clones, more than 75% being singletons. Sequenced input: peripheral blood. These receptors were obtained from an elderly man with active COVID-19.

The chain combines TRBV3-1 (or the pseudogene TRBV3-2) with TRBJ2-3, with D unresolved. V lost 5 bases, J lost 8 bases, and 17 bases lay in between. The germline V gene has CDR1 LGHDT and CDR2 YNNKEL (reference sequence). The length of the CDR3 is 14 residues. In nucleotides, the CDR3 is TGTGCCAGCAGCTTAGGCCAGGCAAAGTTTACGCAGTATTTT. Translating gives CASSLGQAKFTQYF.

This chain uses TRBV7-2 with TRBJ1-5; 9 bases align to TRBD1. The CDR3 is 15 residues long. Germline CDR1 and CDR2: SGHTA and FQGNSA. The trim removed 4 bases at V and 0 bases at J, leaving 1 base unmatched. DNA for the CDR3: TGTGCCAGCAGCTGGGGACAGGGTAGCAATCAGCCCCAGCATTTT. Protein sequence: CASSWGQGSNQPQHF.

The chain employs TRBV30 and TRBJ2-7; D gene uncertain. Germline V gene data show CDR1 as GTSNPN and CDR2 as SVGIG (reference sequence). V lost 0 bases and J lost 4, with 4 bases in between. There are 11 residues in the CDR3. The CDR3, as DNA: TGTGCCTGGAGTGTTTCATACGAGCAGTACTTC. The encoded protein is CAWSVSYEQYF.

V is TRBV3-1 (or the pseudogene TRBV3-2) and J is TRBJ2-5; perhaps TRBD2 as D (6 bases). The CDR3 length is 13 residues. Trimming stripped 2 bases from V and 7 bases from J, with 11 bases between. Germline V lookup: CDR1 LGHDT, CDR2 YNNKEL (reference sequence). CDR3 region: CASSQSGVGTQYF. DNA for the CDR3: TGTGCCAGCAGCCAATCGGGAGTTGGGACCCAGTACTTC.

This chain links TRBV7-9 with TRBJ2-2, with 11 bases identical to TRBD2. The junction had 9 bases not matched to a gene; V was cut back by 7 bases and J by 2 bases. The CDR3 spans 17 residues. Germline assignment: CDR1 SEHNR and CDR2 FQNEAQ (reference sequence). The CDR3 nucleotides read TGTGCCAGCAACTCCCCCGGGACTAGCGGTAACACCGGGGAGCTGTTTTTT. Amino acids: CASNSPGTSGNTGELFF.

The chain joins TRBV18 to TRBJ2-5; 7 bases line up with TRBD1. Germline CDR1 reads KGHSH; CDR2 reads LQKENI. The CDR3 runs 14 residues. The J segment lost 1 base and the V segment lost 3 bases, leaving 2 bases of the junction unmatched. The DNA for the CDR3 is TGTGCCAGCTCACCCGGGACAGCCCAAGAGACCCAGTACTTC. Protein product: CASSPGTAQETQYF.

This sequence joins TRBV29-1 and TRBJ2-5; TRBD2 is a possible D gene (6 bases). The V and J ends lost 8 bases and 1 base respectively, with 14 bases between them. This CDR3 has 13 residues. Germline assignment: CDR1 SQVTM and CDR2 ANQGSEA. Here the CDR3 reads CSTKGLAQETQYF. In nucleotides, the CDR3 is TGCAGCACAAAGGGACTCGCCCAAGAGACCCAGTACTTC. The variable domain in full, with the rest retrieved from reference TRBV29-1 and TRBJ2-5, is SAVISQKPSRDICQRGTSLTIQCQVDSQVTMMFWYRQQPGQSLTLIATANQGSEATYESGFVIDKFPISRPNLTFSTLTVSNMSPEDSSIYLCSTKGLAQETQYFGPGTRLLVL.

This clone was seen a handful of times. The chain joins TRBV28 to TRBJ1-5; TRBD1 matches at 9 bases. Germline loops: CDR1 MDHEN, CDR2 SYDVKM. The J segment lost 6 bases and the V segment lost 4 bases, leaving 7 bases of the junction unmatched. The CDR3 consists of 15 residues. The CDR3 bases are TGTGCCAGCAGTTCGGCCGGGACAGGGACTCAGCCCCAGCATTTT. Translation gives CASSSAGTGTQPQHF.

The sample holds one count of this clone. The rearrangement uses TRBV7-2 and TRBJ2-5; possibly TRBD1 for D (5 bases). The last part of the DNA fits TRBJ2-7 better; the J call may be wrong. Germline V CDR1 and CDR2: SGHTA, FQGNSA. This CDR3 is 15 amino acids long. CDR3 bases: TGTGCCAGCAGCTTAGCGGGGCAGGCCATAGGCGAGCAGTACTTC. Its protein is CASSLAGQAIGEQYF.

The sample holds a few counts of this clone. The V call is TRBV28, the J call TRBJ1-4; TRBD1 agrees at 9 bases. Trimming took 2 bases from V and 8 from J; bases not matched to a gene: 15. This CDR3 region has 18 residues. Germline lookup yields CDR1 MDHEN and CDR2 SYDVKM. The CDR3 nucleotides are TGTGCCAGCAGTTTAGCGACAGGGGGTCAGGGGAAATCGGAAAAACTGTTTTTT. This encodes CASSLATGGQGKSEKLFF.

In its sample, this clone was seen a few times. The rearrangement uses TRBV7-6 and TRBJ2-7; tentatively, D is TRBD2 (6 bases). Trimming took off 4 bases at V and 2 bases at J, with 12 bases between the two ends. CDR1 is SGHVS and CDR2 is FNYEAQ in the germline V gene. The CDR3 contains 14 residues. This chain's CDR3 is CASSSRDAAYEQYF. As DNA, the CDR3 is TGTGCCAGCAGCTCGCGGGACGCAGCCTACGAGCAGTACTTC.

The chain couples TRBV30 to TRBJ1-2, with D maybe TRBD1 (5 bases). The CDR3 extends over 13 amino acids. Germline CDR1 reads GTSNPN; CDR2 reads SVGIG (reference sequence). V lost 2 bases and J lost 7, with 14 bases in between. The CDR3 reads CAWSRGGRGGYTF. The CDR3 coding sequence is TGTGCCTGGAGTCGGGGGGGTAGAGGTGGCTACACCTTC.

This chain joins TRBV19 and TRBJ2-1; 15 bases are a match to TRBD2. Trimming cost V 9 bases and J 1 base; bases outside gene matches: 4. Germline assignment: CDR1 LNHDA and CDR2 SQIVND (reference sequence). This CDR3 spans 16 amino acids. CDR3: CASRGLAGGSYNEQFF. The CDR3 DNA reads as TGTGCCAGCCGAGGACTAGCGGGAGGGTCCTACAATGAGCAGTTCTTC.

This rearrangement joins TRBV7-6 to TRBJ2-1; 10 nucleotides match TRBD1. The CDR3 sequence is 15 residues long. Germline V gene sequence: CDR1 SGHVS, CDR2 FNYEAQ. The V gene end was trimmed by 4 bases and the J gene end by 8 bases; junction bases not matched to a gene: 8. This chain's CDR3 is CASSSPGTGDYEQFF. In DNA, the CDR3 is TGTGCCAGCAGCTCCCCCGGGACAGGGGACTATGAGCAGTTCTTC. Complete variable domain (other parts from reference TRBV7-6 and TRBJ2-1): GAGVSQSPRYKVTKRGQDVALRCDPISGHVSLYWYRQALGQGPEFLTYFNYEAQQDKSGLPNDRFSAERPEGSISTLTIQRTEQRDSAMYRCASSSPGTGDYEQFFGPGTRLTVL.

The chain has TRBV6-6 and TRBJ2-3, with D possibly being TRBD1 (6 bases). The CDR3 is 16 amino acids. V was trimmed by 0 bases and J by 4 bases, leaving 14 bases between them. Per the germline V gene, CDR1 is MNHNY and CDR2 is SVGAGI (reference sequence). CDR3 nucleotide sequence: TGTGCCAGCAGTTACTCCGGGACATCTATAGCAGATACGCAGTATTTT. It translates to CASSYSGTSIADTQYF.

The table lists this clone with a count of one. The chain carries TRBV7-2 and TRBJ1-1; no clear D gene. The CDR3 runs 14 residues. Germline V gene sequence: CDR1 SGHTA, CDR2 FQGNSA. V lost 1 base to trimming and J lost 0 bases, with 6 bases between them. The CDR3 nucleotides read TGTGCCAGCAGCTTAGGATCAGTGAACACTGAAGCTTTCTTT. Translated: CASSLGSVNTEAFF.

V usage is TRBV5-5 and J usage is TRBJ2-7; weak D call: TRBD1 (6 bases). The germline CDR1 and CDR2 sequences are SGHKS and YYEKEE (reference sequence). With 4 bases removed from V and 1 base from J, the gap between germline ends came to 15 bases. This CDR3 is built from 15 residues. The CDR3 here is CASSPRYDRSYEQYF. The CDR3, as DNA: TGTGCCAGCAGCCCCCGGTACGACAGGTCCTACGAGCAGTACTTC.

This clone was detected only a few times. This rearrangement joins TRBV5-6 to TRBJ2-7, with D possibly TRBD1 on 6 matching bases. This CDR3 has 11 amino acids. V gave up 4 bases and J gave up 8 bases, with 10 bases separating them. From germline, CDR1 is SGHDT and CDR2 YYEEEE. CDR3 region: CASSGTGKQYF. CDR3 coding DNA: TGTGCCAGCAGCGGTACAGGGAAGCAGTACTTC.

The chain couples TRBV9 to TRBJ2-3; no definite D call. This CDR3 spans 13 amino acids. V was trimmed by 4 bases and J by 4 bases, leaving 10 bases between them. The germline CDR1 and CDR2 sequences are SGDLS and YYNGEE. CDR3 amino acids: CASSITLADTQYF. The DNA for the CDR3 is TGTGCCAGCAGCATCACTTTGGCAGATACGCAGTATTTT.

The chain uses TRBV28 and TRBJ1-3; D not certain. The CDR3 is made up of 12 amino acids. CDR1 MDHEN and CDR2 SYDVKM come from the germline V gene. V dropped 7 bases and J dropped 1 base, with 5 bases sitting between them. The chain's CDR3 is CASTESGNTIYF. The CDR3, as DNA: TGTGCCAGCACCGAGTCTGGAAACACCATATATTTT.

This rearrangement joins TRBV27 to TRBJ2-3; 9 bases line up with TRBD2. The V gene's germline CDR1 is MNHEY and CDR2 SMNVEV (reference sequence). The CDR3 has 13 residues. The CDR3 is CASGLAHTDTQYF. The CDR3 DNA follows: TGTGCGTCGGGACTAGCCCACACAGATACGCAGTATTTT.

This rearrangement joins TRBV20-1 to TRBJ2-7; D is ambiguous. CDR3 length equals 12 residues. CDR1 is DFQATT and CDR2 is SNEGSKA in the germline V gene (reference sequence). Trimming took off 3 bases at V and 2 bases at J, with 8 bases between the two ends. Here the CDR3 DNA reads TGCAGTGCTAGTAAATCCGCCTACGAGCAGTACTTC. It yields the protein CSASKSAYEQYF.